A selection of T cell receptor beta chains follows, all from one sample in a study of blood T cell repertoires in COVID-19. Here immunoSEQ multiplex PCR was the method, and the copy in TCRdb shows in-frame clones only, minus some. The sample shows 100,000 to 150,000 clones, approximately 84% of them seen only once. Sequences were obtained from peripheral blood. The source of these receptors is a woman aged 80 or over with acute or convalescent COVID-19. CDR3s include the opening cysteine and the closing phenylalanine or tryptophan. Each record gives: J gene, clone size, D gene, V gene, CDR3 protein, CDR3 DNA. D genes are given only for firm matches. Clone sizes are given selectively: once, few, many, or a class where the clone is expanded.

TRBJ2-5 - TRBD1 TRBV5-4 CASSSGGDRGNQETQYF TGTGCCAGCAGCTCGGGAGGGGACAGGGGGAACCAAGAGACCCAGTACTTC
TRBJ2-1 - TRBD2 TRBV19 CASSGSGGAHNEQFF TGTGCCAGTAGTGGTAGCGGGGGGGCTCACAATGAGCAGTTCTTC
TRBJ2-7 - - TRBV21-1 CASNPGETSDEQYF TGTGCCAGCAACCCCGGGGAGACTAGCGACGAGCAGTACTTC
TRBJ1-2 - - TRBV5-6 CASSLGASGGYTF TGTGCCAGCAGCTTGGGGGCATCCGGTGGCTACACCTTC
TRBJ2-1 - TRBD2 TRBV5-4 CASSSSGGASYNEQFF TGTGCCAGCAGCTCTAGCGGGGGCGCGTCCTACAATGAGCAGTTCTTC
TRBJ1-1 - TRBD1 TRBV19 CASRHPGQGTNTEAFF TGTGCCAGTAGACACCCGGGACAGGGAACGAACACTGAAGCTTTCTTT
TRBJ1-1 - TRBD1 TRBV9 CASSALGQINTEAFF TGTGCCAGCAGCGCGCTGGGACAGATAAACACTGAAGCTTTCTTT
TRBJ2-5 - - TRBV4-3 CASSQGHTGSGETQYF TGCGCCAGCAGCCAGGGCCACACAGGGTCAGGAGAGACCCAGTACTTC
TRBJ2-4 - TRBD1 TRBV19 CASSIKGGNIQYF TGTGCCAGTAGTATAAAAGGGGGCAACATTCAGTACTTC
TRBJ2-3 once - TRBV6-2/TRBV6-3 CASSYSRGRKTDTQYF TGTGCCAGCAGTTACTCGAGAGGAAGGAAGACAGATACGCAGTATTTT
TRBJ2-4 many - TRBV27 CASSLFLGGGRGSIQYF TGTGCCAGCAGTTTGTTCCTTGGCGGGGGCCGAGGGTCCATTCAGTACTTC
TRBJ2-7 - TRBD1 TRBV10-3 CAIGGTGRTYEQYF TGTGCCATCGGCGGGACAGGTCGGACCTACGAGCAGTACTTC
TRBJ2-7 - TRBD1 TRBV6-6 CASRGRDSLTYEQYF TGTGCCAGCAGAGGCCGGGACAGCTTAACCTACGAGCAGTACTTC
TRBJ2-3 - TRBD2 TRBV5-1 CASSFRLAGADTQYF TGCGCCAGCAGCTTTAGGCTAGCGGGAGCAGATACGCAGTATTTT
TRBJ1-5 - - TRBV19 CASSIDSGYYQPQHF TGTGCCAGTAGTATAGATTCGGGATATTATCAGCCCCAGCATTTT
TRBJ2-3 - - TRBV6-6 CASSYSSGGSSDTQYF TGTGCCAGCAGTTACTCGTCGGGGGGCTCAAGCGATACGCAGTATTTT